This T cell receptor (beta chain) came from a study of cytomegalovirus exposure and HLA in healthy donors (TCRdb year 2017). With respect to the entire study: In an earlier analysis of some 610 of the donors, 250 to 300 Gb of sequence data and 90 million to 120 million unique TCR beta sequences from some 170 million T cells were reported. Roughly 300 gigabases of sequencing data and tens of millions of unique TCR sequences were included in an early release covering around 600 HLA-typed donors. Of the approximately 400 genotyped donors, less than 90% were placed in the genetic ancestry cluster associated with self-reported Caucasian donors. The study aimed to test whether signatures of past pathogen exposure could be identified by cataloging public T cell receptors. The T cell repertoires of some 670 subjects were profiled by immunosequencing and related to cytomegalovirus serostatus. In addition to the first cohort of roughly 670 subjects, a separate validation cohort of 130 or so different subjects was used. High-throughput TCR immunosequencing, statistical association of individual TCRs with disease status, and machine learning were combined to predict cytomegalovirus infection status. A later analysis re-examined previously published TCR beta repertoires from more than 650 donors and added high-resolution HLA genotyping to investigate patterns of TCR occurrence. In the later analysis, no new phenotypic data were used to find candidate immune exposures; instead, reliance was placed on TCR beta sequences and their occurrence across donors. In an earlier analysis of roughly 540 of the donors, high-throughput TCR beta sequencing was used to judge whether each TCR beta V gene segment behaved as functional or pseudogenic. Donor age, sex, ethnicity and CMV serostatus were compiled together with the repertoire data. Genome-wide SNP genotypes for about three fifths of the roughly 670 donors were used in a later genetic analysis, which treated that subset as a discovery cohort. Every discovery cohort repertoire had been produced on one sequencing platform. HLA typing covered class I and class II loci at four-digit resolution. Typing coverage varied by locus: roughly 620-640 donors for A, B, C, DRB1 and DQB1; 522 for DQA1; around 570 for DPA1; some 470 for DPB1. Four to six DR-DQ haplotypes were handled as single units for association and clustering, since linkage in the cohort was strong. Across roughly 420 genotyped donors of the cohort, an average of about 240,000 unique TCR beta nucleotide sequences per donor were sequenced, and 15% to 20% of those sequences were non-productive. The paper as a whole reports these results and caveats: Because counts were too low, some 17 rarely observed V segments, including chromosome 9 orphons, were left out of the earlier analysis of 587 of the donors. A further reported finding was that TCR beta sequences accurately predicted the HLA-A and HLA-B alleles for most subjects in the first cohort. A later genetic analysis reported fewer N-insertions in productive TCRs among donors in an Asian-associated ancestry cluster than the roughly 650-donor mean. Most TCR sequences were seen in very few donors, while some public TCRs were found in many individuals. The 87-base-pair reads could not distinguish some IMGT-functional V segments, including TRBV6-2 and TRBV6-3, so those segments were excluded. Specific HLA alleles were associated with 15,000 to 20,000 TCR beta sequences at a false discovery rate of 0.05 in a later analysis. According to a later analysis, TCR association rates differed among HLA loci, with DRB1 alleles showing the most associated TCRs and HLA-C alleles showing the fewest. Because HLA typing was unavailable for some donors at each locus, only the typed subset was used in association tests. In an earlier analysis of some 640 of the donors, most TCR beta V segments were observed in productive rearrangements about 90% or about 30% of the time, broadly matching IMGT annotations. In both the original and validation cohorts, the classifier was reported to diagnose cytomegalovirus status with high specificity and sensitivity. The cohort was sequenced for TCR beta chains only, and without alpha or paired-chain data the features that could be detected were limited. Immune exposure information for the cohort was limited to CMV serostatus. Roughly uniform sequencing depth across donors was assumed in presence/absence analyses, although this assumption may not hold. In the study, 150 to 200 TCR beta chains were listed as associated with cytomegalovirus. Linkage disequilibrium might explain the correlated functional status among segregating V segments, but an unknown experimental factor could not be excluded. A cluster of highly shared sequence variants was judged likely to be a technical artifact of the sequencing pipeline. A later analysis found that most CMV-associated TCR beta chains appeared HLA-restricted, with HLA associations seemingly driven largely by CMV exposure. Three of the identified cytomegalovirus-associated TCR beta chains were confirmed in vitro to be specific for cytomegalovirus antigens. A later genetic analysis associated a missense DCLRE1C variant with V-gene and J-gene trimming of TCR beta chains, and an independent cohort replicated the association. In a later analysis, HLA-associated TCR beta chains showed more clonal expansion and lower generation probabilities than non-associated chains that were equally common. Strong co-occurrence of HLA alleles, especially DR and DQ, made assigning TCR associations to individual alleles difficult. Several of the top co-occurrence clusters appeared to be linked to parvovirus B19, influenza, CMV and Epstein-Barr virus, according to a later analysis. The authors suggested that the approach could potentially be extended to other disease states and immunological phenotypes.

In total, about 650 healthy bone marrow donors made up the cohort. Cohort members were all nominally healthy when sampled, although unrecorded immune exposures were likely present. The donor was CMV seropositive and was included in the group of 250 to 300 seropositive cohort members. A peripheral blood sample was provided by each donor, and peripheral blood mononuclear cells were used for TCR beta sequencing. Genomic DNA extraction from the blood cell samples was performed with the Qiagen DNeasy Blood Extraction Kit. The library was made by the immunoSEQ multiplex PCR assay. A mixture of 60 forward primers for TCR Vbeta segments and 13 reverse primers for TCR Jbeta segments was used in the multiplex PCR. The CDR3 region of rearranged TCR beta genes was amplified from genomic DNA with a multiplex PCR assay. The Illumina HiSeq System was used to sequence the amplified TCR beta libraries as 87-base-pair reads. Processing in the source paper ran as follows. A later analysis counted approximately 76 million unique TCR beta chains across the 666 repertoires, and some 11 million of these chains were shared by at least two donors. Raw reads were error-corrected and collapsed into unique sequences with a nearest-neighbor algorithm that merged closely related sequences to remove PCR and sequencing errors. CDR3 sequences were aligned to IMGT reference sequences to assign V, D and J gene segments. Each retained sequence needed at least a six-nucleotide match to both a V gene segment and a J gene segment. Rearrangements were classified as productive when the CDR3 lacked stop codons and remained in frame with V and J, and all other rearrangements were classified as non-productive. CDR3 was defined by IMGT convention, running from the second conserved V-encoded cysteine to the conserved J-encoded phenylalanine. The earlier analysis of 500 to 600 of the donors excluded sequences that lacked an unambiguous match to a single V gene segment. In an earlier analysis of a few hundred of the donors, V segments were called functional above 56.7% productive rearrangements and were called segregating when the between-donor standard deviation exceeded 5%. A statistical classification framework was developed to diagnose cytomegalovirus status using the catalog of TCR beta chain sequences. A later analysis assigned V and J genes by comparing TCR nucleotide sequences with IMGT/GENE-DB human TR gene sequences. The TCRdist pipeline was used in a later analysis to assign CDR3 sequences and most-parsimonious VDJ recombination scenarios. A later analysis defined each TCR beta chain by its CDR3 amino acid sequence plus V-gene family, and excluded reads lacking a unique V-gene family. In a later analysis, 500 to 700 highly shared, low-generation-probability nucleotide sequences were removed to address suspected cross-contamination and a sequencing artifact. In a later analysis, a clonal expansion index for each public chain was calculated from normalized within-repertoire ranks of inferred template counts. In a later analysis, generation probabilities were computed with a VDJ recombination model fitted to out-of-frame rearrangements, and the resulting probabilities were checked against IGoR. In a later analysis, TCR-TCR, TCR-HLA and TCR-CMV co-occurrence was scored with hypergeometric tests, and a repertoire-size bias correction was applied to TCR pairs. In a later analysis, false discovery rates were estimated by permuting HLA or CMV assignments 20 times. In a later analysis, co-occurring TCRs were grouped using DBSCAN, with TCRdist sequence similarity added in when clustering inside HLA-allele-positive subsets. Repertoires with fewer than 30,000 or more than 120,000 public chains, plus five repertoires with anomalous nucleotide sharing, were excluded from co-occurrence clustering. TCRdb re-hosts the immuneACCESS table, in-frame sequences only. Its copies lack some clones; in the studies checked, an unresolved V gene accounts for under half of them, and the cause for the rest is not known. The DNA was the basis for D and trimming; V, J and clone size are from that table. This sample comprises some 200,000 clones, around 84% of them detected only once. 2% to 3% of the sample comes from the top ten.

Note on this clone: Its antigen is unknown. It has no much larger one-base neighbor in the sample; base qualities were not kept.

V is reduced by 7 bases and J by 4 bases, leaving a spacing of 12 bases between them. From cysteine to phenylalanine, the CDR3 is 13 amino acids long. The retained sequence is limited to the CDR3, 39 bases, with the frame set at the first base. For CDR1 and CDR2, the germline V gene lists SGHDT and YYEEEE. The sequencing sample was made of PBMCs. Recombination connected TRBV5-6 to TRBJ2-1, and possibly TRBD1, on 7 matching bases. This TCR was sampled from a woman aged 45-60 years in good health and CMV-seropositive. CDR3 reads: CASRGTVYNEQFF. The nucleotides are TGTGCCAGCCGGGGGACAGTATACAATGAGCAGTTCTTC.